This T cell receptor beta chain originates from a study of T-cell memory formation after mild COVID-19. About this clonotype itself: The antigen remains unidentified.

TCRdb passed the 5' RACE reads through MiXCR, listing each CDR3 protein once. The top ten hold around an eighth of the sample, which has approximately 480,000 distinct CDR3 sequences, over 15% seen once. General observations from the study: Balance between CD4 and CD8 was seen in clones contracting day 15 to 85, and a CD4+ lean was seen in later expanders.

This sequence was found in an adult woman who had mild COVID-19 (a few samples of this study predate the infection). Cell type and time point are not known. Sequencing input: PBMCs or a T cell subset sorted from them (not recorded which).

CDR3 DNA sequence: TGTGCCAGCAGTTACGCAGGGCTGAACACTGAAGCTTTCTTT. This encodes CASSYAGLNTEAFF. The chain joins TRBV6-2 or TRBV6-3 to TRBJ1-1; a weak D match, TRBD1 (5 bases). Germline V lookup: CDR1 MNHEY, CDR2 SVGEGT. Trimming removed 2 bases at V and 0 bases at J, with 7 bases between. This CDR3 contains 14 residues.